This T cell receptor (beta chain) was sequenced during a study of blood T cell repertoires in COVID-19. Looked up from germline, CDR1 is SQVTM and CDR2 is ANQGSEA. CDR3 size: 19 residues. The V and J ends lost 4 bases and 1 base, in that order; junction bases with no gene match: 12. As originally analysed: Cell counts per sample came from amplifying reference gene primers. TCRdb's table, derived via immunoSEQ multiplex PCR, lists solely in-frame clones and lacks some. The V and J calls and clone size come from that table; D and trimming were worked out from the DNA. The sample holds about 300,000 clones, roughly 84% seen once.

The origin of this receptor is a human donor with COVID-19, enrolled during active disease. The donor label of this sample is uncertain. Sequencing used peripheral blood. The chain uses TRBV29-1 and TRBJ2-1; TRBD2 agrees at 14 bases. CDR3 sequence (DNA): TGCAGCGTTGGGCAGCCGGGACTAGCGGGAGCTGGGTCCTACAATGAGCAGTTCTTC. Protein product: CSVGQPGLAGAGSYNEQFF.